This TCR beta chain came from a study of blood T cell repertoires in COVID-19. Germline-derived CDR1 and CDR2 are MDHEN and SYDVKM. V was clipped by 1 base and J by 6 bases, with 10 bases between them. The CDR3 covers 14 residues. Some clones are missing from TCRdb's copy, which holds only in-frame ones; the method was immunoSEQ multiplex PCR. Among 300,000 to 350,000 clones listed, about 90% were seen once. The chain combines TRBV28 with TRBJ2-1; possibly TRBD2 for D (6 bases). The receptor was isolated from a woman younger than 35 who had recovered from COVID-19. The sample was peripheral blood. In DNA form, the CDR3 reads TGTGCCAGCAGTTTATCGCGACTAGTCAATGAGCAGTTCTTC. It encodes CASSLSRLVNEQFF.